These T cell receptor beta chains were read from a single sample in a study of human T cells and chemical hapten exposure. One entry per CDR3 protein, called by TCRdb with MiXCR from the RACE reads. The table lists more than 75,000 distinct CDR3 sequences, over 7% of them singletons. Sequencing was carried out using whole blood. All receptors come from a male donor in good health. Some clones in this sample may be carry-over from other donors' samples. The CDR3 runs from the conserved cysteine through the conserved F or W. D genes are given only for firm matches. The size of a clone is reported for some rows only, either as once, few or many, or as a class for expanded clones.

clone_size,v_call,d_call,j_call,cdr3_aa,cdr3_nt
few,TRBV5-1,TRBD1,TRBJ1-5,CASSLYTGVHQPQHF,TGCGCCAGCAGCTTGTATACAGGGGTTCATCAGCCCCAGCATTTT
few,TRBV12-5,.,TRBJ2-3,CASGSNTDTQYF,TGTGCTAGTGGATCCAACACAGATACGCAGTATTTT
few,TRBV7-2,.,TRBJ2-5,CASSHLWGQETQYF,TGTGCCAGCAGCCATCTTTGGGGGCAAGAGACCCAGTACTTC
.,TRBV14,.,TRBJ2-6,CASSQGIGANVLTF,TGTGCCAGCAGCCAGGGGATCGGGGCCAACGTCCTGACTTTC
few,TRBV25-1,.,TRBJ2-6,CASSDEADSGANVLTF,TGTGCCAGCAGTGACGAGGCGGACTCTGGGGCCAACGTCCTGACTTTC
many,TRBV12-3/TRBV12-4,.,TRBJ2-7,CASRQAASYEQYF,TGTGCCAGCAGGCAGGCAGCTTCATACGAGCAGTACTTC
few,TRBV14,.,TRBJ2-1,CASSQGHLSYNEQFF,TGTGCCAGCAGCCAAGGGCACCTTTCCTACAATGAGCAGTTCTTC
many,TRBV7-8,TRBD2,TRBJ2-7,CASSAFAGVSYEQYF,TGTGCCAGCAGCGCCTTCGCGGGAGTGTCCTACGAGCAGTACTTC
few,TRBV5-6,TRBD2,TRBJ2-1,CASSLDSGGAGEQFF,TGTGCCAGCAGCTTGGATAGCGGGGGGGCCGGGGAGCAGTTCTTC
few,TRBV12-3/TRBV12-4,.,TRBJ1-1,CASSLVSVTEAFF,TGTGCCAGCAGTTTAGTTTCCGTCACTGAAGCTTTCTTT
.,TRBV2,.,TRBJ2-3,CASSDRGLADTQYF,TGTGCCAGCAGTGATCGAGGGCTGGCAGATACGCAGTATTTT
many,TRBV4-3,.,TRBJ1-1,CASSQDDGGAGEAFF,TGCGCCAGCAGCCAGGATGACGGGGGGGCGGGTGAAGCTTTCTTT
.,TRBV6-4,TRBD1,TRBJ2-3,CASSKQGQGTDTQYF,TGTGCCAGCAGTAAGCAGGGACAGGGCACAGATACGCAGTATTTT
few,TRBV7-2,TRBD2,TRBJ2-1,CASSYWTSGRGNEQFF,TGTGCCAGCAGCTATTGGACTAGCGGGAGGGGAAATGAGCAGTTCTTC
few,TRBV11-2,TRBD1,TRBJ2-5,CASSLNRDRGRWTQYF,TGTGCCAGCAGCTTAAACAGGGACAGGGGGCGATGGACCCAGTACTTC
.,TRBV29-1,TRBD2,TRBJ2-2,CSVWRGETGELFF,TGCAGCGTTTGGCGGGGGGAAACCGGGGAGCTGTTTTTT
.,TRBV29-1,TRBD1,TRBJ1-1,CSARGQANTEAFF,TGCAGCGCTCGAGGACAGGCGAACACTGAAGCTTTCTTT
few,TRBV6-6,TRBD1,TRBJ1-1,CASSYATGGAKAFF,TGTGCCAGCAGTTACGCGACAGGGGGTGCCAAAGCTTTCTTT
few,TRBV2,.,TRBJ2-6,CASIPLWAGDYSGANVLTF,TGTGCCAGCATCCCTTTGTGGGCAGGGGACTACTCTGGGGCCAACGTCCTGACTTTC
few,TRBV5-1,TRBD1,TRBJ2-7,CASSPSGTGVSYEQYF,TGCGCCAGCAGCCCCTCCGGGACAGGGGTCTCCTACGAGCAGTACTTC
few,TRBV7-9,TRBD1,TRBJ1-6,CASSPGTGGNNSPLHF,TGTGCCAGCAGCCCCGGGACAGGGGGCAATAATTCACCCCTCCACTTT
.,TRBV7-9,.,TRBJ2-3,CASSFQQGDTQYF,TGTGCCAGCAGCTTTCAACAGGGAGATACGCAGTATTTT
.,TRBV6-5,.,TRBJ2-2,CASSAGTRNTGELFF,TGTGCCAGCAGTGCCGGGACAAGGAACACCGGGGAGCTGTTTTTT
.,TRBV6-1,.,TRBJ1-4,CASSGQRNEKLFF,TGTGCCAGCAGCGGACAGAGGAATGAAAAACTGTTTTTT
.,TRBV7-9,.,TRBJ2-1,CASSLEDGYNEQFF,TGTGCCAGCAGCTTGGAGGACGGTTACAATGAGCAGTTCTTC
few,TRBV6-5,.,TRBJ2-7,CASSYAGLEQYF,TGTGCCAGCAGTTATGCGGGCCTCGAGCAGTACTTC
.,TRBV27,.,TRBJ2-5,CASKPLFSGRGQETQYF,TGTGCCAGCAAACCACTCTTTTCGGGGAGAGGGCAAGAGACCCAGTACTTC
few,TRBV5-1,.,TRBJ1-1,CASSLAGSEAFF,TGCGCCAGCAGCTTGGCCGGGTCTGAAGCTTTCTTT
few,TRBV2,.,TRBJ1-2,CASSEQAETYGYTF,TGTGCCAGCAGTGAACAGGCAGAGACCTATGGCTACACCTTC
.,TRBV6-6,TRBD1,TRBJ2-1,CASSYPTGVPYNEQFF,TGTGCCAGCAGTTACCCGACAGGGGTGCCCTACAATGAGCAGTTCTTC
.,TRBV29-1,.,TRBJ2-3,CSASRRARDTQYF,TGCAGCGCTTCCCGCCGGGCCCGGGATACGCAGTATTTT
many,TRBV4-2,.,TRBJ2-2,CASSQDLGSAGELFF,TGTGCCAGCAGCCAAGATTTAGGTTCCGCCGGGGAGCTGTTTTTT
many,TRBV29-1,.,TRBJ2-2,CSAADSGNTGELFF,TGCAGCGCGGCGGATAGCGGGAACACCGGGGAGCTGTTTTTT
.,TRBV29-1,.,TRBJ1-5,CSVEEDRYQPQHF,TGCAGCGTTGAAGAAGACAGGTATCAGCCCCAGCATTTT
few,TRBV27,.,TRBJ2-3,CASSLVGRSSTDTQYF,TGTGCCAGCAGTTTAGTTGGGCGATCTAGCACAGATACGCAGTATTTT
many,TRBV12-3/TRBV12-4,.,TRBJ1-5,CASSLGRDSNQPQHF,TGTGCCAGCAGTTTAGGTAGAGATAGCAATCAGCCCCAGCATTTT
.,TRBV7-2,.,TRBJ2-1,CASSLGVQVHYNEQFF,TGTGCCAGCAGCTTAGGAGTACAGGTGCACTACAATGAGCAGTTCTTC
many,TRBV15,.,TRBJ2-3,CATSPGVSTDTQYF,TGTGCCACCAGCCCCGGGGTGAGCACAGATACGCAGTATTTT
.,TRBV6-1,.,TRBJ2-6,CASSEEGEGSGANVLTF,TGTGCCAGCAGTGAAGAGGGGGAAGGCTCTGGGGCCAACGTCCTGACTTTC
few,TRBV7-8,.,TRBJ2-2,CASSPWVLGTGELFF,TGTGCCAGCAGCCCATGGGTACTCGGCACCGGGGAGCTGTTTTTT
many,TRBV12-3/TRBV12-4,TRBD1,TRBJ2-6,CASSPRDRAGANVLTF,TGTGCCAGCAGCCCCCGGGACAGGGCTGGGGCCAACGTCCTGACTTTC
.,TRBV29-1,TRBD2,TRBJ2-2,CSAGTSGGAGTGELFF,TGCAGCGCTGGGACTAGCGGGGGGGCGGGCACCGGGGAGCTGTTTTTT
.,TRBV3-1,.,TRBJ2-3,CASSLRVDTQYF,TGTGCCAGCAGCCTCCGGGTAGATACGCAGTATTTT
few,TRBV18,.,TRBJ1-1,CASTLHPEGTEAFF,TGTGCCAGCACGCTTCACCCGGAGGGAACTGAAGCTTTCTTT
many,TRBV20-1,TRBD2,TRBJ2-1,CSARRTSGRNEQFF,TGCAGTGCTAGGCGGACTAGCGGGAGAAATGAGCAGTTCTTC
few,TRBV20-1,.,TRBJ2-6,CSARLSGGPGANVLTF,TGCAGTGCTAGACTTTCTGGAGGTCCTGGGGCCAACGTCCTGACTTTC
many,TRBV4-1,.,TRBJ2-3,CASSQGDTQYF,TGCGCCAGCAGCCAAGGGGATACGCAGTATTTT
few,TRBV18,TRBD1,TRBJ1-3,CASSHDRGYPGNTIYF,TGTGCCAGCTCACACGACAGGGGTTACCCTGGAAACACCATATATTTT
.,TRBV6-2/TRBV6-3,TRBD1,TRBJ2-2,CASSQTGDTGELFF,TGTGCCAGCAGTCAGACAGGGGACACCGGGGAGCTGTTTTTT